A selection of T cell receptor beta chains follows, all from one sample in a study of glioma-infiltrating T cells after dendritic cell vaccination. TCRdb's table, derived via immunoSEQ multiplex PCR, lists solely in-frame clones and lacks some. The repertoire consists of around 32,000 clones, with 90% occurring once and the leading ten covering roughly 2%. The sample was blood, taken before dendritic cell vaccination. Every receptor here comes from a human donor with glioblastoma. Each CDR3 is given with its conserved first and last residue. Each record gives: J gene, clone size, V gene, D gene, CDR3 protein, CDR3 DNA. The D gene is left open where the match is weak. Clone size is shown for a subset of rows, as once, few, many or a class of expanded clone.

TRBJ1-5	-	TRBV6-6	TRBD1	CASSYGTGGNQPQHF	TGTGCCAGCAGTTATGGGACAGGGGGGAATCAGCCCCAGCATTTT
TRBJ2-5	-	TRBV10-2	TRBD2	CASSEWLAGGETQYF	TGCGCCAGCAGTGAGTGGCTAGCGGGCGGAGAGACCCAGTACTTC
TRBJ2-5	-	TRBV6-6	TRBD1	CASSSGQVGSKTQYF	TGTGCCAGCAGTTCCGGACAGGTGGGGTCCAAGACCCAGTACTTC
TRBJ2-7	-	TRBV11-2	-	CASSLVREQYF	TGTGCCAGCAGCTTAGTGCGCGAGCAGTACTTC
TRBJ1-6	-	TRBV2	-	CASKTGESYNSPLHF	TGTGCCAGCAAGACGGGGGAGTCCTATAATTCCCCCCTCCACTTT
TRBJ2-1	once	TRBV7-2	TRBD1	CASSLGGQLLFF	TGTGCCAGCAGCTTAGGGGGACAGCTCCTGTTCTTC
TRBJ1-5	-	TRBV6-6	-	CASKRSLNQPQHF	TGTGCCAGCAAGAGGTCCCTCAATCAGCCCCAGCATTTT
TRBJ1-5	-	TRBV6-6	TRBD1	CASSATGQGGFQPQHF	TGTGCCAGCAGTGCGACGGGACAGGGGGGTTTCCAGCCCCAGCATTTT
TRBJ1-6	-	TRBV6-4	TRBD1	CASSPSRDRDNSPLHF	TGTGCCAGCAGTCCTAGTCGGGACAGGGATAATTCACCCCTCCACTTT
TRBJ2-7	-	TRBV5-6	-	CASSYPAAGSYEQYF	TGTGCCAGCAGCTATCCGGCGGCGGGGTCCTACGAGCAGTACTTC
TRBJ1-6	once	TRBV6-1	TRBD1	CASSEVGGSYNSPLHF	TGTGCCAGCAGTGAGGTAGGGGGCTCCTATAATTCCCCCCTCCACTTT
TRBJ2-1	-	TRBV7-9	TRBD2	CASSVLAGGFDEQFF	TGTGCCAGCAGCGTACTAGCGGGGGGTTTCGATGAGCAGTTCTTC
TRBJ1-2	few	TRBV7-9	-	CASSLGEGLNSYGYTF	TGTGCCAGCAGCTTAGGGGAGGGCCTTAATTCCTATGGCTACACCTTC
TRBJ2-2	-	TRBV4-1	TRBD1	CASSGGTGGTGELFF	TGCGCCAGCAGCGGCGGGACAGGGGGCACCGGGGAGCTGTTTTTT
TRBJ2-6	-	TRBV10-2	TRBD2	CAGRDSGANVLTF	TGCGCCGGGAGGGACTCTGGGGCCAACGTCCTGACTTTC
TRBJ2-1	once	TRBV18	TRBD2	CASSPRLAGVFNEQFF	TGTGCCAGCTCCCCTAGACTAGCGGGGGTCTTCAATGAGCAGTTCTTC
TRBJ2-1	-	TRBV5-4	-	CASSRWEAAYNEQFF	TGTGCCAGCAGCCGTTGGGAGGCCGCCTACAATGAGCAGTTCTTC
TRBJ1-4	-	TRBV18	-	CASSPPGEKLFF	TGTGCCAGCTCACCACCCGGTGAAAAACTGTTTTTT
TRBJ2-7	-	TRBV4-1	TRBD1	CASSTGQGYEQYF	TGCGCCAGCAGCACGGGACAGGGCTACGAGCAGTACTTC
TRBJ1-2	-	TRBV5-1	-	CASSLTGNDGYTF	TGCGCCAGCAGCTTGACAGGGAACGATGGCTACACCTTC
TRBJ1-1	-	TRBV5-1	-	CASSPGPRTEAFF	TGCGCCAGCAGCCCGGGTCCTAGGACTGAAGCTTTCTTT
TRBJ1-2	-	TRBV5-4	TRBD1	CASSLGTGGIGYTF	TGTGCCAGCAGCTTGGGGACAGGGGGTATTGGCTACACCTTC
TRBJ2-7	-	TRBV11-2	TRBD2	CASSLTDGGDYEQYF	TGTGCCAGCAGCTTAACGGACGGGGGGGATTACGAGCAGTACTTC
TRBJ2-7	-	TRBV2	TRBD1	CASTSLMGQRTYEQYF	TGTGCCAGCACCTCACTAATGGGACAGCGGACCTACGAGCAGTACTTC
TRBJ2-5	-	TRBV5-1	-	CASSFQETQYF	TGCGCCAGCAGCTTCCAGGAGACCCAGTACTTC
TRBJ2-5	-	TRBV7-8	-	CASTAGAGKSPGQETQYF	TGTGCCAGCACCGCGGGGGCAGGAAAATCGCCAGGTCAAGAGACCCAGTACTTC
TRBJ1-1	-	TRBV5-6	-	CASSLGGGTEAFF	TGTGCCAGCAGCTTGGGGGGCGGAACTGAAGCTTTCTTT
TRBJ2-6	-	TRBV29-1	-	CSVEDFPGGKAGANVLTF	TGCAGCGTTGAAGATTTCCCGGGGGGCAAGGCCGGGGCCAACGTCCTGACTTTC
TRBJ2-7	few	TRBV7-9	-	CASKGGGYEQYF	TGTGCCAGCAAGGGAGGGGGTTACGAGCAGTACTTC
TRBJ2-2	-	TRBV6-5	-	CASGRALANTGELFF	TGTGCCAGCGGTCGAGCTCTAGCAAACACCGGGGAGCTGTTTTTT
TRBJ1-1	-	TRBV29-1	-	CSVKLVGRAAEAFF	TGCAGCGTCAAGTTAGTGGGGAGGGCCGCTGAAGCTTTCTTT